This T cell receptor beta chain is drawn from a study of tumor T cells in aggressive B-cell lymphoma. Trimming stripped 5 bases from V and 9 bases from J, with 11 bases between. Germline assignment: CDR1 MNHEY and CDR2 SMNVEV (reference sequence). CDR3 length equals 12 residues. Some clones are missing from TCRdb's copy, which holds only in-frame ones; the method was immunoSEQ multiplex PCR. This sample has approximately 11,000 clones; roughly 90% occur once, and the top ten carry around 2.2%. This receptor was taken from an adult with diffuse large B cell lymphoma. The J gene is TRBJ2-1, the V gene TRBV27; weak D call: TRBD2 (6 bases). Material for sequencing was tumor tissue. The CDR3 coding sequence is TGTGCCAGCAGTCCCAACGGGGGTGAGCAGTTCTTC. Encoded protein: CASSPNGGEQFF.